The 18 T cell receptor beta chains presented below share a single source sample, sequenced in a study of blood T cell repertoires in COVID-19. Only in-frame clones appear in the TCRdb table, and some are missing; sequencing was by immunoSEQ multiplex PCR. The sample has roughly 150,000 clones, more than 65% seen once; the top ten hold approximately 10%. The sample was peripheral blood. These receptors were collected from a woman between 50 and 59 years old with acute or convalescent COVID-19.

The chain combines TRBV2 with TRBJ2-1; D is unresolved. This CDR3 is 10 amino acids long. V was shortened by 3 bases and J by 8 bases, with 2 bases between the two germline ends. Germline CDR1 is SNHLY and CDR2 is FYNNEI. The CDR3 DNA reads as TGTGCCAGCAGTGACTATGAGCAGTTCTTC. Translating it yields CASSDYEQFF.

V usage is TRBV12-3 or TRBV12-4 and J usage is TRBJ2-3, with 11 bases identical to TRBD2. After removal of 8 bases from V and 4 bases from J, the junction contained 2 bases not matched to a gene. This CDR3 region has 13 residues. The CDR3 coding sequence is TGTGCCAGCGGACTAGCGGGTGCAGATACGCAGTATTTT. Protein: CASGLAGADTQYF.

This clone has a single count. CDR3 sequence (DNA): TGTGCCAGTAGTACCGTCGGGAGGACTGAAGCTTTCTTT. Translation: CASSTVGRTEAFF. The chain uses TRBV19 and TRBJ1-1, with no clear D. From germline, CDR1 is LNHDA and CDR2 SQIVND (reference sequence). The V gene lost 4 bases and the J gene lost 5 bases, with 11 bases spanning the gap. The CDR3 totals 13 residues.

The V and J genes are TRBV6-2 or TRBV6-3 and TRBJ1-5; 10 nucleotides agree with TRBD1. CDR3 size: 14 residues. Per germline, CDR1 MNHEY and CDR2 SVGEGT. Trimming at V came to 5 bases and at J to 7 bases, leaving 5 bases not matched to a gene. In nucleotides, the CDR3 is TGTGCCAGCAGTGCGACAGGGGGCCGCCAGCCCCAGCATTTT. Protein: CASSATGGRQPQHF.

The chain links TRBV6-5 to TRBJ2-7; 8 nucleotides agree with TRBD2. Germline V gives CDR1 MNHEY, CDR2 SVGAGI. This CDR3 has 13 amino acids. J gave up 2 bases and V 7 bases, and 4 bases lay outside the gene matches. The CDR3 reads CASKVSGAYEQYF. As DNA, the CDR3 is TGTGCCAGCAAGGTTAGCGGGGCCTACGAGCAGTACTTC.

In its sample, this clone was seen a few times. This chain connects TRBV15 to TRBJ1-2; TRBD1 is a possible D gene (6 bases). V was trimmed by 5 bases and J by 6 bases, leaving 22 bases between them. This CDR3 has 16 residues. Germline loops: CDR1 LNHNV, CDR2 YYDKDF (reference sequence). This chain's CDR3 is CATSPPGTQGRDGYTF. DNA for the CDR3: TGTGCCACCAGCCCCCCCGGGACACAGGGACGGGATGGCTACACCTTC.

J is TRBJ1-5 and V is TRBV29-1, with D tentatively TRBD1 (6 bases). The CDR3 is 13 amino acids. Trimming shortened V by 7 bases and J by 5 bases, and 15 bases separated the two germline ends. Per the germline V gene, CDR1 is SQVTM and CDR2 is ANQGSEA. As DNA, the CDR3 is TGCAGCGCTCTTTCCAGGGGTGATCAGCCCCAGCATTTT. Amino acid sequence: CSALSRGDQPQHF.

The chain is built from TRBV25-1 and TRBJ2-1, with 7 bases matching TRBD2. Germline trimming cut 9 bases from V and 9 bases from J; bases unmatched to any gene: 11. Germline values: CDR1 MGHDK, CDR2 SYGVNS. The CDR3 contains 13 residues. This CDR3 is CASVGGAPSEQFF. As DNA, the CDR3 is TGTGCCAGTGTGGGAGGGGCCCCTAGTGAGCAGTTCTTC.

This rearrangement joins TRBV6-6 to TRBJ1-6, with 9 bases fitting TRBD1. CDR3 size: 14 residues. Germline V gives CDR1 MNHNY, CDR2 SVGAGI (reference sequence). V gave up 4 bases and J gave up 9 bases; unmatched junction bases: 4. The CDR3 sequence is CASSSDRGSSPLHF. For the CDR3, the DNA is TGTGCCAGCAGTTCGGACAGGGGTAGTTCACCCCTCCACTTT.

The V gene is TRBV19, the J gene TRBJ1-1; D gene unclear. The CDR3 has 13 amino acids. The V end was cut by 4 bases, the J end by 8 bases, with 14 bases between. CDR1 is LNHDA, CDR2 SQIVND, per germline (reference sequence). The CDR3 reads CASSSPGRKEAFF. The CDR3 DNA sequence: TGTGCCAGTAGTAGCCCCGGGAGAAAAGAAGCTTTCTTT.

CDR3 amino acids: CASSSGLITEAFF. CDR3 bases: TGTGCCAGCAGCTCCGGGTTGATAACTGAAGCTTTCTTT. The chain is built from TRBV7-2 and TRBJ1-1; D is unresolved. The V end lost 4 bases, the J end lost 5 bases, and 11 bases lay between the germline ends. CDR3 length equals 13 residues. Germline CDR1 reads SGHTA; CDR2 reads FQGNSA.

The V and J genes are TRBV24-1 and TRBJ2-1; D ambiguous. This CDR3 is built from 13 residues. The germline V gene encodes CDR1 KGHDR and CDR2 SFDVKD. The V end was cut by 5 bases, the J end by 8 bases, with 12 bases between. As DNA, the CDR3 is TGTGCCACCAGTGGGGCATTGATAGATGAGCAGTTCTTC. This translates into CATSGALIDEQFF.

The chain uses TRBV3-1 (or the pseudogene TRBV3-2) and TRBJ1-3; D might be TRBD1 (6 bases). Trimming cost V 6 bases and J 3 bases, with 9 bases left between them. Germline V lookup: CDR1 LGHDT, CDR2 YNNKEL (reference sequence). This CDR3 contains 13 residues. The DNA for the CDR3 is TGTGCCAGCAGGAGGGGGAGTGGAAACACCATATATTTT. Translation: CASRRGSGNTIYF.

The rearrangement uses TRBV28 and TRBJ2-3, with 10 bases matching TRBD2. The J segment lost 7 bases and the V segment lost 4 bases, leaving 8 bases of the junction unmatched. This CDR3 contains 15 residues. Germline CDR1 is MDHEN and CDR2 is SYDVKM. CDR3 protein: CASSSGSSGRNTQYF. The CDR3 DNA reads TGTGCCAGCAGTTCCGGGTCTAGCGGGAGAAATACGCAGTATTTT. The whole variable domain, remainder taken from reference TRBV28 and TRBJ2-3, is DVKVTQSSRYLVKRTGEKVFLECVQDMDHENMFWYRQDPGLGLRLIYFSYDVKMKEKGDIPEGYSVSREKKERFSLILESASTNQTSMYLCASSSGSSGRNTQYFGPGTRLTVL.

The rearrangement joins TRBV4-1 to TRBJ2-2; the D gene is possibly TRBD2 (6 bases). The CDR3 consists of 16 residues. Germline V gives CDR1 MGHRA, CDR2 YSYEKL. V shed 0 bases and J shed 6 bases, with 14 bases lying between them. The chain's CDR3 is CASSQEIAAGAGELFF. CDR3 nucleotide sequence: TGCGCCAGCAGCCAAGAAATAGCGGCCGGCGCCGGGGAGCTGTTTTTT.

The chain carries TRBV7-6 and TRBJ2-5; TRBD2 matches 7 bases. CDR1 and CDR2 (germline): SGHVS, FNYEAQ. The CDR3 loop spans 15 amino acids. With V trimmed by 1 base and J by 6 bases, 8 bases remained unmatched. CDR3 region: CASSLGMGGVQTQYF. The CDR3 DNA reads TGTGCCAGCAGCTTAGGGATGGGGGGGGTTCAGACCCAGTACTTC.

The rearrangement joins TRBV9 to TRBJ2-7; weak D call: TRBD2 (6 bases). The CDR3 sequence is 14 residues long. V dropped 6 bases and J dropped 7 bases, with 20 bases sitting between them. In germline, CDR1 is SGDLS, CDR2 YYNGEE. The DNA for the CDR3 is TGTGCCAGCACGCGGGACCCCGATAGCAATGAGCAGTACTTC. It codes for CASTRDPDSNEQYF.

CDR3 protein: CASSPTTGGTEAFF. CDR3 coding DNA: TGTGCCAGCTCACCTACGACAGGGGGGACTGAAGCTTTCTTT. V and J are TRBV18 and TRBJ1-1; TRBD1 matches at 9 bases. Germline assignment: CDR1 KGHSH and CDR2 LQKENI. With V trimmed by 3 bases and J by 5 bases, 4 bases remained unmatched. CDR3 length: 14 amino acids.